This is a list of T cell receptor beta chains from one sample in a study of T cell responses to AZD1222 COVID-19 vaccine. TCRdb's copy holds only in-frame clones and misses some; the assay was immunoSEQ multiplex PCR. The repertoire holds some 52,000 clones, with 87% as singletons. The sample was peripheral blood, taken 28 days after the second AZD1222 dose. The source of these receptors is an adult who received the AZD1222 COVID-19 vaccine. Both conserved end residues are part of each CDR3. D genes are given only for firm matches. Clone size appears in some rows only: once, few, many, or a class for an expanded clone.

abundance: -
v_gene: TRBV7-6
j_gene: TRBJ1-6
d_gene: -
CDR3nt: TGTGCCAGCAGCTTAGTGCAAAAGGGTGGCAATTCACCCCTCCACTTT
CDR3aa: CASSLVQKGGNSPLHF

abundance: -
v_gene: TRBV12-3/TRBV12-4
j_gene: TRBJ2-2
d_gene: -
CDR3nt: TGTGCCAGCAGTTTAACGGAGGGCGGGGAGCTGTTTTTT
CDR3aa: CASSLTEGGELFF

abundance: -
v_gene: TRBV11-2
j_gene: TRBJ2-3
d_gene: -
CDR3nt: TGTGCCAGCAGCTTAGTTTCCCTGCCCGGAGATACGCAGTATTTT
CDR3aa: CASSLVSLPGDTQYF

abundance: -
v_gene: TRBV5-1
j_gene: TRBJ2-5
d_gene: -
CDR3nt: TGCGCCAGCAGCCCGTCCACCGCCAGGCAAGAGACCCAGTACTTC
CDR3aa: CASSPSTARQETQYF

abundance: -
v_gene: TRBV6-5
j_gene: TRBJ1-1
d_gene: TRBD1
CDR3nt: TGTGCCAGCAGGGTTGACAGGGACACTGAAGCTTTCTTT
CDR3aa: CASRVDRDTEAFF

abundance: -
v_gene: TRBV2
j_gene: TRBJ1-2
d_gene: TRBD1
CDR3nt: TGTGCCAGCAGTCCCAGGGGGGATGGCTACACCTTC
CDR3aa: CASSPRGDGYTF

abundance: -
v_gene: TRBV5-4
j_gene: TRBJ1-1
d_gene: -
CDR3nt: TGTGCCAGCAGCTTGGCAGGGTGGGGGACTGAAGCTTTCTTT
CDR3aa: CASSLAGWGTEAFF

abundance: -
v_gene: TRBV5-1
j_gene: TRBJ1-6
d_gene: -
CDR3nt: TGCGCCAGCAGCTACTCTGACATACCTAATTCACCCCTCCACTTT
CDR3aa: CASSYSDIPNSPLHF

abundance: -
v_gene: TRBV11-3
j_gene: TRBJ2-3
d_gene: -
CDR3nt: TGTGCCAGCAGCTCCTACGGGACCAGGACGCAGTATTTT
CDR3aa: CASSSYGTRTQYF

abundance: -
v_gene: TRBV11-2
j_gene: TRBJ1-2
d_gene: -
CDR3nt: TGTGCCAGCAGCTTAGGAAATCGCGCGGGGAACTATGGCTACACCTTC
CDR3aa: CASSLGNRAGNYGYTF

abundance: -
v_gene: TRBV28
j_gene: TRBJ1-5
d_gene: -
CDR3nt: TGTGCCAGCAGAGCTGGGACTCTTAGCAATCAGCCCCAGCATTTT
CDR3aa: CASRAGTLSNQPQHF

abundance: -
v_gene: TRBV28
j_gene: TRBJ2-4
d_gene: -
CDR3nt: TGTGCCAGCAGCCACTCTGGGGGCGACCTAGCCAAAAACATTCAGTACTTC
CDR3aa: CASSHSGGDLAKNIQYF

abundance: -
v_gene: TRBV6-5
j_gene: TRBJ2-3
d_gene: -
CDR3nt: TGTGCCAGCAGCCTGGGGGGGGGCAACACAGATACGCAGTATTTT
CDR3aa: CASSLGGGNTDTQYF

abundance: -
v_gene: TRBV6-5
j_gene: TRBJ2-5
d_gene: -
CDR3nt: TGTGCCAGCAACCTAGGACACCCCCAAGAGACCCAGTACTTC
CDR3aa: CASNLGHPQETQYF

abundance: -
v_gene: TRBV5-1
j_gene: TRBJ2-1
d_gene: TRBD2
CDR3nt: TGCGCCAGCAGCTTGGGTCTCCAACTAGCGGGAAGGTACAATGAGCAGTTCTTC
CDR3aa: CASSLGLQLAGRYNEQFF

abundance: -
v_gene: TRBV5-1
j_gene: TRBJ1-2
d_gene: TRBD1
CDR3nt: TGCGCCAGCAGCCGGGAGGGACAGAATAACTATGGCTACACCTTC
CDR3aa: CASSREGQNNYGYTF

abundance: -
v_gene: TRBV6-5
j_gene: TRBJ2-7
d_gene: TRBD1
CDR3nt: TGTGCCAGCAGTTTACAGGGGGTCCCCTACGAGCAGTACTTC
CDR3aa: CASSLQGVPYEQYF

abundance: -
v_gene: TRBV27
j_gene: TRBJ2-1
d_gene: TRBD2
CDR3nt: TGTGCCAGCAGTCCTAGTAGCGGGAGGGGTAACAATGAGCAGTTCTTC
CDR3aa: CASSPSSGRGNNEQFF

abundance: -
v_gene: TRBV28
j_gene: TRBJ2-5
d_gene: -
CDR3nt: TGTGCCAGCAGAGCGACTCTCACCCCGGCGGAGACCCAGTACTTC
CDR3aa: CASRATLTPAETQYF

abundance: -
v_gene: TRBV6-4
j_gene: TRBJ2-1
d_gene: -
CDR3nt: TGTGCCAGCAGCGCCGGGAGCGGAGGCTCCTACAATGAGCAGTTCTTC
CDR3aa: CASSAGSGGSYNEQFF

abundance: -
v_gene: TRBV10-3
j_gene: TRBJ2-2
d_gene: TRBD2
CDR3nt: TGTGCCGTTAGCGGGCCGAACACCGGGGAGCTGTTTTTT
CDR3aa: CAVSGPNTGELFF

abundance: -
v_gene: TRBV11-2
j_gene: TRBJ2-5
d_gene: -
CDR3nt: TGTGCCAGCAGCCAGGGGGAGACCCAGTACTTC
CDR3aa: CASSQGETQYF

abundance: -
v_gene: TRBV6-4
j_gene: TRBJ2-3
d_gene: TRBD2
CDR3nt: TGTGCCAGCAGTGACAGGGCGGGAGCTAGCACAGATACGCAGTATTTT
CDR3aa: CASSDRAGASTDTQYF

abundance: -
v_gene: TRBV5-4
j_gene: TRBJ2-3
d_gene: -
CDR3nt: TGTGCCAGCAGCCGGGACGCAAATACGCAGTATTTT
CDR3aa: CASSRDANTQYF

abundance: -
v_gene: TRBV27
j_gene: TRBJ2-7
d_gene: TRBD1
CDR3nt: TGTGCCAGCAGTCCTGGGACAGGGCCACCCTACGAGCAGTACTTC
CDR3aa: CASSPGTGPPYEQYF

abundance: once
v_gene: TRBV18
j_gene: TRBJ2-5
d_gene: -
CDR3nt: TGTGCCAGCTCACTGGACTTAATAAAAGAGACCCAGTACTTC
CDR3aa: CASSLDLIKETQYF

abundance: -
v_gene: TRBV28
j_gene: TRBJ2-7
d_gene: TRBD1
CDR3nt: TGTGCCAGCAGTCCCAACAGGGGCCCGTACGAGCAGTACTTC
CDR3aa: CASSPNRGPYEQYF

abundance: -
v_gene: TRBV27
j_gene: TRBJ1-2
d_gene: -
CDR3nt: TGTGCCAGCACCACAAAAGCCAGGGGCGATGGCTACACCTTC
CDR3aa: CASTTKARGDGYTF

abundance: -
v_gene: TRBV5-1
j_gene: TRBJ2-5
d_gene: -
CDR3nt: TGCGCCAGCAGCTTGGGTCCCGGGGTAGGAGAGACCCAGTACTTC
CDR3aa: CASSLGPGVGETQYF

abundance: -
v_gene: TRBV11-2
j_gene: TRBJ2-7
d_gene: -
CDR3nt: TGTGCCAGCAGCGACCTAGGACAGCAGTACTTC
CDR3aa: CASSDLGQQYF

abundance: -
v_gene: TRBV10-3
j_gene: TRBJ1-5
d_gene: -
CDR3nt: TGTGCCATCGGTGGGGGGAGGGATGGCCAGCCCCAGCATTTT
CDR3aa: CAIGGGRDGQPQHF

abundance: -
v_gene: TRBV7-9
j_gene: TRBJ2-3
d_gene: TRBD2
CDR3nt: TGTGCCAGCAGTGGCGGACTAGCGGGAGATAGGGATACGCAGTATTTT
CDR3aa: CASSGGLAGDRDTQYF

abundance: -
v_gene: TRBV30
j_gene: TRBJ2-5
d_gene: TRBD2
CDR3nt: TGTGCCTGGACGGGACTAGCTGGGGAGACCCAGTACTTC
CDR3aa: CAWTGLAGETQYF

abundance: -
v_gene: TRBV9
j_gene: TRBJ1-5
d_gene: -
CDR3nt: TGTGCCAGCAGCCCTCACGGGGACGGCAATCAGCCCCAGCATTTT
CDR3aa: CASSPHGDGNQPQHF

abundance: -
v_gene: TRBV9
j_gene: TRBJ2-1
d_gene: -
CDR3nt: TGTGCCAGCAGCGTAGGTGGTGGGGCTTACAATGAGCAGTTCTTC
CDR3aa: CASSVGGGAYNEQFF

abundance: -
v_gene: TRBV6-5
j_gene: TRBJ1-2
d_gene: -
CDR3nt: TGTGCCAGCCATCCCGTCCTTGCCGGCTATGGCTACACCTTC
CDR3aa: CASHPVLAGYGYTF

abundance: -
v_gene: TRBV9
j_gene: TRBJ1-1
d_gene: TRBD1
CDR3nt: TGTGCCAGCTCTCCTCCGGGACAGGGGTTATACACTGAAGCTTTCTTT
CDR3aa: CASSPPGQGLYTEAFF

abundance: -
v_gene: TRBV19
j_gene: TRBJ2-3
d_gene: -
CDR3nt: TGTGCCACCTCAGACAGCCTTAGCACAGATACGCAGTATTTT
CDR3aa: CATSDSLSTDTQYF

abundance: -
v_gene: TRBV15
j_gene: TRBJ1-5
d_gene: TRBD1
CDR3nt: TGTGCCACCAGCAAAGGGACAGGGGGCATGAGGGATAATCAGCCCCAGCATTTT
CDR3aa: CATSKGTGGMRDNQPQHF

abundance: few
v_gene: TRBV11-3
j_gene: TRBJ1-1
d_gene: -
CDR3nt: TGTGCCAGCAGCTTAGACGTCACAGGGGAAGCTTTCTTT
CDR3aa: CASSLDVTGEAFF

abundance: -
v_gene: TRBV10-2
j_gene: TRBJ1-2
d_gene: -
CDR3nt: TGCGCCAGCAGTGAAACACCTTGGGGGGGCTACACCTTC
CDR3aa: CASSETPWGGYTF

abundance: -
v_gene: TRBV7-9
j_gene: TRBJ2-3
d_gene: -
CDR3nt: TGTGCCAGCAGCTTAGCGGGGCTAGCGAGTATCACAGATACGCAGTATTTT
CDR3aa: CASSLAGLASITDTQYF